A selection of T cell receptor beta chains follows, all from one sample in a study of shared clonotypes between healthy human individuals. Libraries were prepared by immunoSEQ multiplex PCR; TCRdb keeps only in-frame clonotypes and omits some of them. Among 450,000 to 500,000 clones listed, over 65% were seen once. Input material: PBMCs. The receptors originated from a woman between 40 and 50 years old in good health. Some clones in this sample may be carry-over from other donors' samples. CDR3s include the opening cysteine and the closing phenylalanine or tryptophan. Each record gives: clone size, D gene, V gene, J gene, CDR3 protein, CDR3 DNA. A D gene is named only where the DNA matches it firmly. Not all rows give a size; the values are once, few, many and, for expanded clones, a class.

clone_size: many; d_call: NA; v_call: TRBV18; j_call: TRBJ1-2; cdr3_aa: CASSPSAESYGYTF; cdr3_nt: TGTGCCAGCTCACCGTCTGCGGAAAGCTATGGCTACACCTTC
clone_size: NA; d_call: NA; v_call: TRBV5-6; j_call: TRBJ2-3; cdr3_aa: CASRAKDTQYF; cdr3_nt: TGTGCCAGCAGGGCAAAGGATACGCAGTATTTT
clone_size: NA; d_call: NA; v_call: TRBV7-7; j_call: TRBJ1-4; cdr3_aa: CASSLSRDDEKLFF; cdr3_nt: TGTGCTAGCAGCTTATCCAGGGATGATGAAAAACTGTTTTTT
clone_size: NA; d_call: TRBD2; v_call: TRBV15; j_call: TRBJ2-1; cdr3_aa: CATSRESGSTWDEQFF; cdr3_nt: TGTGCCACCAGCAGAGAGAGCGGGAGCACTTGGGATGAGCAGTTCTTC
clone_size: NA; d_call: NA; v_call: TRBV11-1; j_call: TRBJ2-1; cdr3_aa: CASSDPGKGYNEQFF; cdr3_nt: TGTGCCAGCAGCGACCCAGGGAAAGGATACAATGAGCAGTTCTTC
clone_size: once; d_call: NA; v_call: TRBV6-1; j_call: TRBJ2-7; cdr3_aa: CASRLNYEQYF; cdr3_nt: TGTGCCAGCAGGCTTAACTACGAGCAGTACTTC
clone_size: few; d_call: NA; v_call: TRBV4-2; j_call: TRBJ1-5; cdr3_aa: CASSQNNGEAQPQHF; cdr3_nt: TGTGCCAGCAGCCAAAACAATGGGGAGGCTCAGCCCCAGCATTTT
clone_size: NA; d_call: NA; v_call: TRBV19; j_call: TRBJ1-1; cdr3_aa: CASSNRDFQGTEAFF; cdr3_nt: TGTGCCAGTAGTAACCGGGACTTTCAAGGCACTGAAGCTTTCTTT
clone_size: NA; d_call: NA; v_call: TRBV30; j_call: TRBJ1-2; cdr3_aa: CALTVSNYGYTF; cdr3_nt: TGTGCCTTGACAGTTTCTAACTATGGCTACACCTTC
clone_size: once; d_call: TRBD2; v_call: TRBV18; j_call: TRBJ2-3; cdr3_aa: CASSVTGGSTDTQYF; cdr3_nt: TGTGCCAGCTCGGTAACGGGAGGCTCCACAGATACGCAGTATTTT
clone_size: few; d_call: TRBD1; v_call: TRBV7-2; j_call: TRBJ2-6; cdr3_aa: CASSKVNRGSGANVLTF; cdr3_nt: TGTGCCAGCAGCAAGGTGAACAGGGGCTCTGGGGCCAACGTCCTGACTTTC
clone_size: few; d_call: NA; v_call: TRBV5-1; j_call: TRBJ2-1; cdr3_aa: CASSLGLNEQFF; cdr3_nt: TGCGCCAGCAGCTTGGGCCTCAATGAGCAGTTCTTC
clone_size: NA; d_call: NA; v_call: TRBV4-3; j_call: TRBJ2-2; cdr3_aa: CASSQEVQGNTGELFF; cdr3_nt: TGCGCCAGCAGCCAAGAAGTCCAGGGGAACACCGGGGAGCTGTTTTTT
clone_size: few; d_call: NA; v_call: TRBV4-3; j_call: TRBJ1-1; cdr3_aa: CASSPLVGGNTEAFF; cdr3_nt: TGCGCCAGCAGCCCCCTTGTTGGCGGGAACACTGAAGCTTTCTTT
clone_size: NA; d_call: TRBD1; v_call: TRBV15; j_call: TRBJ2-5; cdr3_aa: CAISPGQIQETQYF; cdr3_nt: TGTGCCATCTCCCCGGGACAGATACAAGAGACCCAGTACTTC
clone_size: NA; d_call: NA; v_call: TRBV28; j_call: TRBJ2-7; cdr3_aa: CASSPPGRGFSYEQYF; cdr3_nt: TGTGCCAGCAGTCCCCCAGGGCGGGGTTTCTCCTACGAGCAGTACTTC
clone_size: once; d_call: NA; v_call: TRBV18; j_call: TRBJ2-5; cdr3_aa: CASSPSSGKQETQYF; cdr3_nt: TGTGCCAGCTCTCCATCAAGTGGGAAACAAGAGACCCAGTACTTC
clone_size: many; d_call: TRBD2; v_call: TRBV27; j_call: TRBJ2-1; cdr3_aa: CASSSSGVDAYNEQFF; cdr3_nt: TGTGCCAGCAGTTCTAGCGGGGTGGATGCCTACAATGAGCAGTTCTTC
clone_size: NA; d_call: NA; v_call: TRBV7-7; j_call: TRBJ2-5; cdr3_aa: CASSPNPVGGLYQETQYF; cdr3_nt: TGTGCCAGCAGTCCAAACCCCGTTGGGGGGCTTTACCAAGAGACCCAGTACTTC
clone_size: NA; d_call: NA; v_call: TRBV29-1; j_call: TRBJ1-4; cdr3_aa: CSVIPRDHNEKLFF; cdr3_nt: TGCAGCGTTATACCCAGGGACCATAATGAAAAACTGTTTTTT
clone_size: NA; d_call: NA; v_call: TRBV30; j_call: TRBJ2-7; cdr3_aa: CAWSEKSYEQYF; cdr3_nt: TGTGCCTGGAGTGAGAAGTCCTACGAGCAGTACTTC
clone_size: NA; d_call: NA; v_call: TRBV20-1; j_call: TRBJ1-1; cdr3_aa: CSARSDGEAFF; cdr3_nt: TGCAGTGCTAGATCGGACGGTGAAGCTTTCTTT
clone_size: once; d_call: NA; v_call: TRBV27; j_call: TRBJ2-5; cdr3_aa: CASSPRWDQETQYF; cdr3_nt: TGTGCCAGCAGTCCCCGGTGGGACCAAGAGACCCAGTACTTC
clone_size: NA; d_call: TRBD1; v_call: TRBV29-1; j_call: TRBJ2-7; cdr3_aa: CSVELPGQGFVEQYF; cdr3_nt: TGCAGCGTTGAACTACCGGGACAGGGTTTTGTCGAGCAGTACTTC
clone_size: NA; d_call: NA; v_call: TRBV5-6; j_call: TRBJ1-1; cdr3_aa: CASSLYTEAFF; cdr3_nt: TGTGCCAGCAGCTTGTACACTGAAGCTTTCTTT
clone_size: few; d_call: TRBD1; v_call: TRBV5-1; j_call: TRBJ1-1; cdr3_aa: CASSLQGPAIGTEAFF; cdr3_nt: TGCGCCAGCAGCTTACAGGGGCCTGCTATTGGCACTGAAGCTTTCTTT
clone_size: once; d_call: NA; v_call: TRBV19; j_call: TRBJ1-4; cdr3_aa: CASSTVQGTQNEKLFF; cdr3_nt: TGTGCCAGTAGTACCGTGCAGGGGACTCAGAATGAAAAACTGTTTTTT
clone_size: NA; d_call: TRBD2; v_call: TRBV7-9; j_call: TRBJ2-3; cdr3_aa: CASSIAGRLRDTQYF; cdr3_nt: TGTGCCAGCAGCATAGCGGGACGCCTCCGGGATACGCAGTATTTT
clone_size: NA; d_call: TRBD1; v_call: TRBV6-5; j_call: TRBJ2-2; cdr3_aa: CASSKGWTGTGELFF; cdr3_nt: TGTGCCAGCAGTAAGGGTTGGACAGGGACCGGGGAGCTGTTTTTT
clone_size: NA; d_call: NA; v_call: TRBV28; j_call: TRBJ2-5; cdr3_aa: CASSLVGEQYF; cdr3_nt: TGTGCCAGCAGTTTAGTGGGAGAGCAGTACTTC
clone_size: NA; d_call: NA; v_call: TRBV19; j_call: TRBJ2-7; cdr3_aa: CASSIALGDYEQYF; cdr3_nt: TGTGCCAGTAGTATAGCGCTGGGGGACTACGAGCAGTACTTC
clone_size: NA; d_call: TRBD1; v_call: TRBV4-3; j_call: TRBJ1-2; cdr3_aa: CASSQEDRGDVGYTF; cdr3_nt: TGCGCCAGCAGCCAGGAAGACAGGGGGGATGTTGGCTACACCTTC
clone_size: NA; d_call: NA; v_call: TRBV28; j_call: TRBJ2-2; cdr3_aa: CASSRGEAGELFF; cdr3_nt: TGTGCCAGCAGTCGAGGGGAGGCCGGGGAGCTGTTTTTT
clone_size: many; d_call: NA; v_call: TRBV11-2; j_call: TRBJ1-3; cdr3_aa: CASSPREGLSSGNTIYF; cdr3_nt: TGTGCCAGCAGCCCCAGAGAGGGGCTGAGCTCTGGAAACACCATATATTTT
clone_size: once; d_call: NA; v_call: TRBV11-2; j_call: TRBJ1-3; cdr3_aa: CASSLDPGSGNTIYF; cdr3_nt: TGTGCCAGCAGCTTAGATCCGGGGTCTGGAAACACCATATATTTT
clone_size: NA; d_call: NA; v_call: TRBV30; j_call: TRBJ1-2; cdr3_aa: CASLPWDRDSLGYTF; cdr3_nt: TGTGCCTCTTTGCCGTGGGATAGGGACTCCTTAGGCTACACCTTC
clone_size: NA; d_call: NA; v_call: TRBV28; j_call: TRBJ2-7; cdr3_aa: CASSTSASYEQYF; cdr3_nt: TGTGCCAGCAGTACATCAGCCTCCTACGAGCAGTACTTC
clone_size: NA; d_call: NA; v_call: TRBV5-1; j_call: TRBJ2-6; cdr3_aa: CASSKGQRGANVLTF; cdr3_nt: TGCGCCAGCAGCAAGGGACAACGTGGGGCCAACGTCCTGACTTTC
clone_size: many; d_call: NA; v_call: TRBV25-1; j_call: TRBJ2-6; cdr3_aa: CASSVPGANVLTF; cdr3_nt: TGTGCCAGCAGTGTACCTGGGGCCAACGTCCTGACTTTC
clone_size: NA; d_call: TRBD2; v_call: TRBV2; j_call: TRBJ2-1; cdr3_aa: CASKLLAGTYNEQFF; cdr3_nt: TGTGCCAGCAAATTACTAGCGGGAACCTACAATGAGCAGTTCTTC
clone_size: many; d_call: TRBD2; v_call: TRBV7-9; j_call: TRBJ2-2; cdr3_aa: CASSPGTSGTENTGELFF; cdr3_nt: TGTGCCAGCAGCCCGGGGACTAGCGGGACCGAAAACACCGGGGAGCTGTTTTTT
clone_size: NA; d_call: NA; v_call: TRBV11-2; j_call: TRBJ2-3; cdr3_aa: CASRKTPSTDTQYF; cdr3_nt: TGTGCCAGCAGAAAAACCCCTAGCACAGATACGCAGTATTTT
clone_size: NA; d_call: TRBD2; v_call: TRBV29-1; j_call: TRBJ2-3; cdr3_aa: CSVVAGRATDTQYF; cdr3_nt: TGCAGCGTTGTAGCTGGGAGGGCCACAGATACGCAGTATTTT
clone_size: NA; d_call: TRBD2; v_call: TRBV5-5; j_call: TRBJ2-3; cdr3_aa: CASSPGLAEHTDTQYF; cdr3_nt: TGTGCCAGCAGCCCGGGACTAGCGGAGCACACAGATACGCAGTATTTT